Listed here are 20 T cell receptor beta chains from one sample, sequenced in a study of blood T cell repertoires in COVID-19. Sequenced by immunoSEQ multiplex PCR; TCRdb stores in-frame clones only, minus some. This table holds about 150,000 clones, around 83% found once. The sample taken for sequencing was peripheral blood. The receptor set was obtained from a woman aged 55-70 years with acute or convalescent COVID-19.

V and J are TRBV28 and TRBJ2-3; 8 nucleotides agree with TRBD1. Germline V gives CDR1 MDHEN, CDR2 SYDVKM. The length of the CDR3 is 16 residues. Trimming at V came to 7 bases and at J to 1 base, leaving 10 bases not matched to a gene. CDR3 nucleotide sequence: TGTGCCAGCACCCTGAGCCCGGGACAGGGCACAGATACGCAGTATTTT. This sequence encodes CASTLSPGQGTDTQYF.

V and J are TRBV5-1 and TRBJ1-6, with TRBD1 as a possible D gene (6 bases). V lost 4 bases and J lost 2, with 10 bases in between. CDR3 size: 15 residues. Germline CDR1 reads SGHRS; CDR2 reads YFSETQ. The CDR3 nucleotides read TGCGCCAGCAGCGTCCGGGACACCTATAATTCACCCCTCCACTTT. Amino acids: CASSVRDTYNSPLHF.

The V gene is TRBV6-1, the J gene TRBJ1-2, with a possible D match to TRBD1 (6 bases). The CDR3 runs 13 residues. Trimming removed 5 bases from V and 7 bases from J, with 14 bases in between. Germline V lookup: CDR1 MNHNS, CDR2 SASEGT. The CDR3 region is CASSSSTGSGYTF. The CDR3 DNA reads as TGTGCCAGCAGTTCCAGTACAGGGTCTGGCTACACCTTC.

J is TRBJ1-2 and V is TRBV7-9; no firm D call. The germline V gene encodes CDR1 SEHNR and CDR2 FQNEAQ (reference sequence). The germline V and J ends were trimmed by 4 bases and 5 bases, with 14 bases remaining between them. The CDR3 runs 14 residues. The CDR3 here is CASSYYGLRYGYTF. CDR3 bases: TGTGCCAGCAGCTACTATGGGTTGCGATATGGCTACACCTTC.

The rearrangement links TRBV19 to TRBJ2-2, with TRBD1 matching 8 bases. The CDR3 runs 14 residues. V lost 10 bases, J lost 6 bases, and 10 bases stayed unmatched. Germline V gene sequence: CDR1 LNHDA, CDR2 SQIVND (reference sequence). CDR3 sequence (DNA): TGTGCCACTCCGGACAGGGATAATGCCGGGGAGCTGTTTTTT. Translation: CATPDRDNAGELFF.

The chain recombines TRBV12-3 or TRBV12-4 with TRBJ1-1; D is perhaps TRBD1 (5 bases). V lost 5 bases, J lost 1 base, and 8 bases lay in between. The CDR3 loop spans 13 amino acids. In DNA, the CDR3 is TGTGCCAGCAGTGTGGGGGGGAACACTGAAGCTTTCTTT. It encodes CASSVGGNTEAFF.

This chain joins TRBV2 and TRBJ1-4; 7 nucleotides match TRBD1. Germline V gives CDR1 SNHLY, CDR2 FYNNEI. This CDR3 is built from 14 residues. V dropped 6 bases and J dropped 7; count of bases not matched to a gene: 8. Here the CDR3 DNA reads TGTGCCAGCAGCGCCGGGACAGCCTCTGAAAAACTGTTTTTT. It specifies CASSAGTASEKLFF.

The chain uses TRBV7-9 and TRBJ1-2, with a possible D match to TRBD1 (5 bases). Germline V lookup: CDR1 SEHNR, CDR2 FQNEAQ (reference sequence). Trimming cost V 5 bases and J 5 bases, with 18 bases left between them. CDR3 length equals 15 residues. CDR3 loop: CASSLGSAGEYGYTF. The CDR3 DNA reads as TGTGCCAGCAGCCTAGGAAGTGCGGGGGAATATGGCTACACCTTC.

The V gene is TRBV2, the J gene TRBJ2-3; TRBD2 matches 11 bases. The CDR3 has 13 residues. The germline CDR1 and CDR2 sequences are SNHLY and FYNNEI. J lost 4 bases, V lost 9 bases, and 3 bases had no gene match. For the CDR3, the DNA is TGTGCCAGTAGCGGGGGGGCTTCAGATACGCAGTATTTT. Translated: CASSGGASDTQYF.

Written as DNA, the CDR3 is TGTGCCAGCAGTTTCACGAACAGGGGTGGAGAGCAGTTCTTC. It is translated as CASSFTNRGGEQFF. V is TRBV28 and J is TRBJ2-1; 7 bases match TRBD1. The CDR3 consists of 14 residues. The V gene's germline CDR1 is MDHEN and CDR2 SYDVKM. With V trimmed by 3 bases and J by 10 bases, 9 bases remained unmatched. The full variable domain, with the rest looked up from reference TRBV28 and TRBJ2-1, is DVKVTQSSRYLVKRTGEKVFLECVQDMDHENMFWYRQDPGLGLRLIYFSYDVKMKEKGDIPEGYSVSREKKERFSLILESASTNQTSMYLCASSFTNRGGEQFFGPGTRLTVL.

This clone has just a few counts. The chain joins TRBV6-1 to TRBJ1-5; no reliable D call. V was pared by 3 bases and J by 4 bases, with 4 bases between. Germline CDR1 MNHNS, CDR2 SASEGT. The CDR3 spans 12 residues. Written as DNA, the CDR3 is TGTGCCAGCAGTGAGAGGAATCAGCCCCAGCATTTT. Encoded protein: CASSERNQPQHF.

The chain joins TRBV10-2 to TRBJ1-1; D is perhaps TRBD1 (6 bases). The V and J ends lost 7 bases and 5 bases respectively, with 17 bases between them. This CDR3 spans 14 amino acids. From germline, CDR1 is WSHSY and CDR2 SAAADI. CDR3 residues: CASIEGGSRTEAFF. The CDR3 DNA sequence: TGCGCCAGCATCGAAGGGGGTTCAAGAACTGAAGCTTTCTTT.

Of note for this clone: The sample holds other DNA sequences that translate to the same CDR3. The rearrangement links TRBV19 to TRBJ1-5, with a possible D match to TRBD1 (5 bases). The CDR3 is 13 amino acids. Germline lookup yields CDR1 LNHDA and CDR2 SQIVND (reference sequence). Trimming pared 3 bases from V and 5 bases from J, leaving 8 bases between. The CDR3 sequence is CASSIQGDQPQHF. CDR3 sequence (DNA): TGTGCCAGTAGTATCCAGGGTGATCAGCCCCAGCATTTT.

As concerns this clone: The sample carries other DNA sequences with the same CDR3. The chain carries TRBV5-1 and TRBJ2-2, with a weak D call TRBD2 (6 bases). Germline V gene sequence: CDR1 SGHRS, CDR2 YFSETQ. Trimming left V 0 bases short and J 5 bases short, with 11 bases between. The CDR3 loop spans 15 amino acids. The CDR3 DNA reads TGCGCCAGCAGCTTGGCACTAGCTGGGACCGGGGAGCTGTTTTTT. Residues: CASSLALAGTGELFF. The entire variable domain, with the rest obtained from reference TRBV5-1 and TRBJ2-2, is as follows: KAGVTQTPRYLIKTRGQQVTLSCSPISGHRSVSWYQQTPGQGLQFLFEYFSETQRNKGNFPGRFSGRQFSNSRSEMNVSTLELGDSALYLCASSLALAGTGELFFGEGSRLTVL.

This rearrangement joins TRBV2 to TRBJ1-6; D not certain. V was cut by 5 bases and J by 0 bases, with 8 bases left in between. This CDR3 contains 15 residues. Germline assignment: CDR1 SNHLY and CDR2 FYNNEI. CDR3 nucleotide sequence: TGTGCCAGCAGTCCACAGAGCTCCTATAATTCACCCCTCCACTTT. Translation gives CASSPQSSYNSPLHF. The variable domain in full, with the rest retrieved from reference TRBV2 and TRBJ1-6, is EPEVTQTPSHQVTQMGQEVILRCVPISNHLYFYWYRQILGQKVEFLVSFYNNEISEKSEIFDDQFSVERPDGSNFTLKIRSTKLEDSAMYFCASSPQSSYNSPLHFGNGTRLTVT.

This CDR3 reads CASSLPRYGVEAFF. CDR3 bases: TGTGCCAGCAGCTTACCACGGTACGGAGTTGAAGCTTTCTTT. This rearrangement joins TRBV5-8 to TRBJ1-1; no definite D call. V lost 2 bases to trimming and J lost 7 bases, with 15 bases between them. Germline loops: CDR1 SGHTS, CDR2 YDEGEE. The CDR3 length is 14 residues.

This rearrangement joins TRBV5-1 to TRBJ1-2; perhaps TRBD1 as D (6 bases). V was shortened by 4 bases and J by 5 bases, with 15 bases between the two germline ends. Germline assignment: CDR1 SGHRS and CDR2 YFSETQ. This CDR3 comprises 14 residues. CDR3 amino acids: CASSPGQNLYGYTF. Here the CDR3 DNA reads TGCGCCAGCAGCCCCGGACAGAACCTGTATGGCTACACCTTC.

This clone was seen more than once but under ten times. The same CDR3 arises from other DNA sequences in this sample as well. The chain combines TRBV9 with TRBJ1-2; D might be TRBD1 (5 bases). This CDR3 is 13 amino acids long. The germline V gene has CDR1 SGDLS and CDR2 YYNGEE. The V end lost 1 base, the J end lost 3 bases, and 7 bases lay between the germline ends. The CDR3 region is CASSVQGDYGYTF. The CDR3 DNA sequence: TGTGCCAGCAGCGTACAGGGCGACTATGGCTACACCTTC.

The rearrangement links TRBV5-8 to TRBJ1-1; D unresolved. CDR1 SGHTS and CDR2 YDEGEE come from the germline V gene. The CDR3 runs to 12 residues. Between the trimmed V and J ends, which lost 7 bases and 7 bases, there was a span of 14 bases. Written as DNA, the CDR3 is TGTGCCAGCTTCGCCCCCTTCGGTGAAGCTTTCTTT. This sequence encodes CASFAPFGEAFF.

V usage is TRBV29-1 and J usage is TRBJ2-2; TRBD2 aligns across 8 bases. Germline V gene lookup returns CDR1 SQVTM and CDR2 ANQGSEA. Trimming at V came to 5 bases and at J to 5 bases, leaving 10 bases not matched to a gene. The CDR3 runs 15 residues. CDR3 nucleotide sequence: TGCAGCGTTACTACAGTAGCGGGGTTGACCGGGGAGCTGTTTTTT. This sequence encodes CSVTTVAGLTGELFF.